This TCR beta chain appears in the sequencing data of a study of blood T cell repertoires in COVID-19. This CDR3 comprises 14 residues. V lost 5 bases and J 3 bases, leaving 11 bases between the germline ends. Per the germline V gene, CDR1 is LNHDA and CDR2 is SQIVND (reference sequence). Sequencing was performed with immunoSEQ multiplex PCR; in TCRdb, only in-frame clones are kept and a portion is missing. The table includes a few hundred thousand clones, roughly 87% detected once. Those who participated ranged in age from roughly 18 to 90 years and resided in 20 to 30 US areas. For recovered donors of Cohort 3, there were two negative PCRs, clearance, or symptom resolution.

Sequencing was done on a sample of PBMCs or T cells enriched from blood (not recorded which). This sequence originates from a woman aged 25 to 39 who had recovered from COVID-19. The chain joins TRBV19 to TRBJ1-5; D possibly corresponds to TRBD1 (5 bases). DNA for the CDR3: TGTGCCAGTAGTGCGGGGGGGGTCAATCAGCCCCAGCATTTT. Protein: CASSAGGVNQPQHF.